This TCR beta chain was found in a study of PD-1 blockade in classical Hodgkin lymphoma. Study outcomes and limitations: Those starting nivolumab under 1 year post-ASCT were excluded.

With no exception, relapse followed autologous stem cell transplantation in all patients, and brentuximab vedotin exposure varied. Best responses were complete response, partial response or progressive disease. Note on this clone: Its antigen is not known.

Germline loops: CDR1 SGHRS, CDR2 YFSETQ. The CDR3 is 15 residues long. With 4 bases removed from V and 2 bases from J, the gap between germline ends came to 15 bases. Sequenced by immunoSEQ multiplex PCR; TCRdb stores in-frame clones only, minus some. The table records 20,000 to 25,000 clones, roughly 72% of them present only once. The sequencing here drew on peripheral blood mononuclear cells (PBMCs), taken at baseline. The chain employs TRBV5-1 and TRBJ2-5, with D maybe TRBD1 (6 bases). This clonotype originated in a human donor with classical Hodgkin lymphoma. The DNA for the CDR3 is TGCGCCAGCAGCGTTGGAACAGGGTTTCAAGAGACCCAGTACTTC. This sequence encodes CASSVGTGFQETQYF. Using reference TRBV5-1 and TRBJ2-5 for the parts outside the CDR3, the full variable domain is KAGVTQTPRYLIKTRGQQVTLSCSPISGHRSVSWYQQTPGQGLQFLFEYFSETQRNKGNFPGRFSGRQFSNSRSEMNVSTLELGDSALYLCASSVGTGFQETQYFGPGTRLLVL.